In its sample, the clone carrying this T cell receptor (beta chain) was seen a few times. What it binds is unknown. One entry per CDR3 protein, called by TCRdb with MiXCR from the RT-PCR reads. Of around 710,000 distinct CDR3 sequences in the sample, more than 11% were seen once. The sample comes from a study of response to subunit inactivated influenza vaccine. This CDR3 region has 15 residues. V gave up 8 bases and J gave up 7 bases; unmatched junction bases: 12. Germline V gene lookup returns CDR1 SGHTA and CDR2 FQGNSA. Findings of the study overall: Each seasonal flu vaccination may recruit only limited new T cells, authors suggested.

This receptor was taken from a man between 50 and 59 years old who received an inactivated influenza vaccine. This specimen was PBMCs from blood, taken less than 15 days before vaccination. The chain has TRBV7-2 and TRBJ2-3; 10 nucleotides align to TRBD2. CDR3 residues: CASSHSGRLGNTQYF. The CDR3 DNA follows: TGTGCCAGCTCCCATAGCGGGAGGTTAGGGAATACGCAGTATTTT.